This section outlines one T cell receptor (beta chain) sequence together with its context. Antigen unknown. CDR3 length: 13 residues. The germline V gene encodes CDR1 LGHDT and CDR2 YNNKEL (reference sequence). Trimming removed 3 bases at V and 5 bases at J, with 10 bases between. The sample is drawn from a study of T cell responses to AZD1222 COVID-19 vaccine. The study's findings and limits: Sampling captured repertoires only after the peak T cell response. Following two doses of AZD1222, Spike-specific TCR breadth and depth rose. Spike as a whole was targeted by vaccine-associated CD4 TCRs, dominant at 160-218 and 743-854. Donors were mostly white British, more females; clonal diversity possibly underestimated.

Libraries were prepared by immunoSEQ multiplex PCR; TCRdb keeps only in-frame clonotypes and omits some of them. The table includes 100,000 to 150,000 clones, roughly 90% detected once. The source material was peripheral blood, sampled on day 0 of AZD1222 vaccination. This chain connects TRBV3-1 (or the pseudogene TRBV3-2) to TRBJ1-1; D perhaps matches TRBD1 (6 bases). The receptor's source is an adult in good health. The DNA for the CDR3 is TGTGCCAGCAGCCAGGGGGCGCGAACTGAAGCTTTCTTT. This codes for CASSQGARTEAFF.